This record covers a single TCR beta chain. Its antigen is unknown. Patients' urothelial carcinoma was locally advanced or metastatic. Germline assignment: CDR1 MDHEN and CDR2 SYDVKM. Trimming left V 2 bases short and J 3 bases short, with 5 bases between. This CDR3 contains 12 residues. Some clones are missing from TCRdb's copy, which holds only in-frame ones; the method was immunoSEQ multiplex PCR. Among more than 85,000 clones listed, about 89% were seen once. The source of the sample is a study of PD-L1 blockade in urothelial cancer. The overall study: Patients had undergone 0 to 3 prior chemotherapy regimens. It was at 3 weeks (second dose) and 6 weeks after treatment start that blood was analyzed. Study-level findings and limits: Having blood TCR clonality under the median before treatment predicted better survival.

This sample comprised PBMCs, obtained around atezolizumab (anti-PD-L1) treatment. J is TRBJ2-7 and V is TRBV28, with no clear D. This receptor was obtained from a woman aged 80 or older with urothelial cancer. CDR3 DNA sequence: TGTGCCAGCAGTTTACTTAACTACGAGCAGTACTTC. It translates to CASSLLNYEQYF.